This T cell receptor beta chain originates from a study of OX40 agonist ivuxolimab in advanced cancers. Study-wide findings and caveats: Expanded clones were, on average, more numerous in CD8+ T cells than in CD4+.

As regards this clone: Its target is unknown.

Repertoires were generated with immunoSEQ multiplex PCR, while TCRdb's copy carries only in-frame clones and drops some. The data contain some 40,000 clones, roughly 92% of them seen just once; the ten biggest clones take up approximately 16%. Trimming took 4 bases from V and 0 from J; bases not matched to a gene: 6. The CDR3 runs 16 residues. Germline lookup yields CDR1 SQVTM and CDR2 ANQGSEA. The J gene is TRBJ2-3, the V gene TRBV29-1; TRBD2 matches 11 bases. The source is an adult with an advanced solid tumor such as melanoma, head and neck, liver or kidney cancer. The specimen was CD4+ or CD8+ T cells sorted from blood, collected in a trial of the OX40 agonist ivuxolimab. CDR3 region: CSVGLAGGSSTDTQYF. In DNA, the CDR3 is TGCAGCGTTGGTCTAGCGGGAGGCTCTAGCACAGATACGCAGTATTTT.